Shown below are 25 T cell receptor beta chains from a single sample sequenced in a study of T-cell reconstitution after alpha-beta-depleted transplantation in children. Researchers prepared the TCRbeta library using unique molecular identifiers, the study reports. TCRdb reprocessed the PCR reads via MiXCR and lists one record per CDR3 protein. The sample records 330,000 or so distinct CDR3 sequences, 9% to 12% being singletons. The sequences come from PBMCs from the stem cell graft donor, collected from the stem cell graft. The origin of the receptors is a human donor who donated a stem cell graft to a child with acute lymphoblastic leukemia.

This clonotype occurred a few times. This chain links TRBV7-9 with TRBJ1-2; D unresolved. Germline V gene data show CDR1 as SEHNR and CDR2 as FQNEAQ (reference sequence). The CDR3 sequence is 13 residues long. V was clipped by 1 base and J by 8 bases, with 11 bases between them. CDR3 DNA: TGTGCCAGCAGCTTAGAGGATAAGGGCGGCTACACCTTC. Amino acid sequence: CASSLEDKGGYTF. The full variable domain, completed using reference TRBV7-9 and TRBJ1-2, is DTGVSQNPRHKITKRGQNVTFRCDPISEHNRLYWYRQTLGQGPEFLTYFQNEAQLEKSRLLSDRFSAERPKGSFSTLEIQRTEQGDSAMYLCASSLEDKGGYTFGSGTRLTVV.

This clonotype was detected only a few times. This chain joins TRBV5-1 and TRBJ2-2, with D possibly being TRBD2 (6 bases). Germline loops: CDR1 SGHRS, CDR2 YFSETQ. V dropped 0 bases and J dropped 0 bases, with 12 bases sitting between them. The length of the CDR3 is 17 residues. The CDR3 sequence is CASSLEYGSPNTGELFF. The DNA of the CDR3 is TGCGCCAGCAGCTTGGAGTACGGGAGCCCGAACACCGGGGAGCTGTTTTTT.

This clonotype was detected only a few times. The chain joins TRBV4-2 to TRBJ2-2; 11 bases line up with TRBD2. CDR3 length: 16 amino acids. The junction had 7 bases not matched to a gene; V was cut back by 4 bases and J by 6 bases. CDR1 is LGHNA, CDR2 YNFKEQ, per germline. The DNA for the CDR3 is TGTGCCAGCAGCCCATCGACTAGCGGGATTGCCGGGGAGCTGTTTTTT. Translated, it gives CASSPSTSGIAGELFF.

The table lists this clonotype with a few counts. The rearrangement links TRBV15 to TRBJ1-1, with a tentative D call TRBD1 (5 bases). V was pared by 3 bases and J by 11 bases, with 16 bases between. The germline CDR1 and CDR2 sequences are LNHNV and YYDKDF (reference sequence). The CDR3 is 13 amino acids. DNA for the CDR3: TGTGCCACCAGCAGCGTCCCGACAGCCGGGGCTTTCTTT. Residues: CATSSVPTAGAFF.

This clonotype appeared many times. The chain recombines TRBV28 with TRBJ2-3; 12 positions match TRBD2. The CDR3 runs 17 residues. CDR1 is MDHEN and CDR2 is SYDVKM in the germline V gene. V lost 2 bases, J lost 6 bases, and 9 bases stayed unmatched. Here the CDR3 DNA reads TGTGCCAGCAGTTTACGAGGACTAGCGGGGCGAGTGGATACGCAGTATTTT. Translated: CASSLRGLAGRVDTQYF.

V gene TRBV10-3 combines with J gene TRBJ2-1; maybe TRBD1 (6 bases). Trimming shortened V by 6 bases and J by 4 bases, and 19 bases separated the two germline ends. The germline gives CDR1 ENHRY, CDR2 SYGVKD. The CDR3 has 16 amino acids. The CDR3 DNA follows: TGTGCCATCAGCCAGGGGCCAGGGGTTGGATACAATGAGCAGTTCTTC. It specifies CAISQGPGVGYNEQFF.

The chain recombines TRBV12-3 or TRBV12-4 with TRBJ2-7; 13 bases align to TRBD2. V shed 2 bases, J shed 0 bases, and the junction held 4 bases outside the gene matches. This CDR3 comprises 17 residues. CDR3 nucleotides: TGTGCCAGCAGTTTAACTAGCGGGAGGGCGGGCTCCTACGAGCAGTACTTC. This gives the protein CASSLTSGRAGSYEQYF.

This clonotype was found many times. The V call is TRBV4-1, the J call TRBJ2-3; the D gene is possibly TRBD2 (6 bases). Germline V gene data show CDR1 as MGHRA and CDR2 as YSYEKL. The length of the CDR3 is 16 residues. V lost 4 bases to trimming and J lost 0 bases, with 14 bases between them. CDR3 bases: TGCGCCAGCAGCCGGGGTCCGGCGGGAAGCACAGATACGCAGTATTTT. Its protein is CASSRGPAGSTDTQYF.

CDR3: CASSQDGIYSTDTQYF. The DNA for the CDR3 is TGCGCCAGCAGCCAAGATGGGATTTACTCCACAGATACGCAGTATTTT. V gene TRBV4-1 combines with J gene TRBJ2-3; D ambiguous. CDR1 MGHRA and CDR2 YSYEKL come from the germline V gene. Trimming took 0 bases from V and 2 from J, leaving 12 bases between them. This CDR3 is 16 amino acids long.

This clonotype was seen only a few times. A single base separates this from a much larger clone, so it may be a read error. This chain uses TRBV5-1 with TRBJ1-1; a possible D gene is TRBD1 (6 bases). The CDR3 has 14 amino acids. V was clipped by 0 bases and J by 1 base, with 7 bases between them. Per germline, CDR1 SGHRS and CDR2 YFSETQ. The CDR3 region has the DNA TGCGCCAGCAGCTTGGGACAGGAGAACACTGAAGCTTTCTTT. This encodes CASSLGQENTEAFF.

About this clonotype: A junction boundary mismatches the germline segment, possibly from a read error. The chain uses TRBV27 and TRBJ2-1; 10 bases agree with TRBD2. This CDR3 has 14 residues. Germline V gene sequence: CDR1 MNHEY, CDR2 SMNVEV (reference sequence). In DNA, the CDR3 is TGTGCCAGCAGTCCGGGACTAGCGACAATGAGCACCTCCTTC. This codes for CASSPGLATMSTSF.

The rearrangement joins TRBV7-2 to TRBJ2-2; D may match TRBD1 or TRBD2 (5 bases each). This CDR3 contains 15 residues. CDR1 and CDR2 (germline): SGHTA, FQGNSA. V lost 4 bases to trimming and J lost 1 base, with 10 bases between them. This CDR3 reads CASSSEGLNTGELFF. CDR3 nucleotides: TGTGCCAGCAGCTCAGAGGGGCTGAACACCGGGGAGCTGTTTTTT.

The table lists this clonotype with many counts. The rearrangement joins TRBV14 to TRBJ2-7; D gene ambiguous. This CDR3 spans 12 amino acids. The germline CDR1 and CDR2 sequences are SGHDN and FVKESK. The V and J ends lost 4 bases and 0 bases respectively, with 4 bases between them. In nucleotides, the CDR3 is TGTGCCAGCAGCCCGTTCTCCTACGAGCAGTACTTC. Translation gives CASSPFSYEQYF. The entire variable domain, with the rest obtained from reference TRBV14 and TRBJ2-7, is as follows: EAGVTQFPSHSVIEKGQTVTLRCDPISGHDNLYWYRRVMGKEIKFLLHFVKESKQDESGMPNNRFLAERTGGTYSTLKVQPAELEDSGVYFCASSPFSYEQYFGPGTRLTVT.

V gene TRBV7-3 combines with J gene TRBJ2-1, with D maybe TRBD1 (6 bases). The CDR3 covers 13 residues. Germline CDR1 SGHTA, CDR2 FQGTGA. Trimming took 4 bases from V and 7 from J, leaving 11 bases between them. CDR3 DNA: TGTGCCAGCAGCTCTTCAGGGGCTAATGAGCAGTTCTTC. It specifies CASSSSGANEQFF.

The chain's CDR3 is CSAKAGSETQYF. The CDR3 region has the DNA TGCAGTGCTAAGGCCGGGAGTGAGACCCAGTACTTC. The chain uses TRBV20-1 and TRBJ2-5; tentative D call: TRBD2 (6 bases). Germline CDR1 reads DFQATT; CDR2 reads SNEGSKA (reference sequence). The V end lost 4 bases, the J end lost 5 bases, and 11 bases lay between the germline ends. The CDR3 consists of 12 residues.

This rearrangement joins TRBV20-1 to TRBJ1-2, with D perhaps matching TRBD1 (5 bases). The CDR3 covers 13 residues. Germline CDR1 DFQATT, CDR2 SNEGSKA (reference sequence). Trimming left V 0 bases short and J 4 bases short, with 9 bases between. The CDR3 reads CSARDQRGYGYTF. The CDR3 DNA reads as TGCAGTGCTAGAGACCAAAGGGGCTATGGCTACACCTTC.

In this sample, this clonotype turned up a few times. This chain connects TRBV5-1 to TRBJ2-1; D call uncertain. V gave up 3 bases and J gave up 3 bases, with 13 bases separating them. This CDR3 contains 15 residues. The V gene's germline CDR1 is SGHRS and CDR2 YFSETQ. In DNA, the CDR3 is TGCGCCAGCAGCTCCAGCGTGAGCTTCTACAATGAGCAGTTCTTC. Protein: CASSSSVSFYNEQFF.

This clonotype was seen at least ten times. V and J are TRBV4-1 and TRBJ2-3, with unresolved D. The CDR3 has 15 amino acids. The V gene's germline CDR1 is MGHRA and CDR2 YSYEKL. Trimming removed 0 bases at V and 6 bases at J, with 13 bases between. For the CDR3, the DNA is TGCGCCAGCAGCCAAGATATAAGTAGTCGGGATACGCAGTATTTT. Its translation: CASSQDISSRDTQYF.

There are many counts of this clonotype. This chain uses TRBV29-1 with TRBJ2-1; D not resolved. CDR3 size: 14 residues. Germline V gives CDR1 SQVTM, CDR2 ANQGSEA. V gave up 3 bases and J gave up 4 bases, with 13 bases separating them. This chain's CDR3 is CSVEESVLYNEQFF. CDR3 DNA: TGCAGCGTTGAGGAGTCCGTTCTTTACAATGAGCAGTTCTTC.

This clonotype occurred a few times. J is TRBJ1-2 and V is TRBV5-1; tentatively, D is TRBD1 (5 bases). Germline CDR1 SGHRS, CDR2 YFSETQ. This CDR3 comprises 13 residues. With 4 bases removed from V and 8 bases from J, the gap between germline ends came to 15 bases. CDR3 loop: CASSMGVRSGYTF. As DNA, the CDR3 is TGCGCCAGCAGCATGGGGGTCAGGAGCGGCTACACCTTC.

Only a few counts were recorded for this clonotype. The rearrangement joins TRBV6-2 or TRBV6-3 to TRBJ2-1; TRBD2 matches at 7 bases. This CDR3 is built from 13 residues. The V segment lost 7 bases and the J segment 4 bases; nucleotides outside the gene matches: 4. CDR1 is MNHEY and CDR2 is SVGEGT in the germline V gene. CDR3: CASMGLPYNEQFF. CDR3 in DNA: TGTGCCAGCATGGGACTACCTTACAATGAGCAGTTCTTC.

This clonotype was detected only a few times. The chain uses TRBV7-9 and TRBJ1-6; tentatively, D is TRBD1 (6 bases). Looked up from germline, CDR1 is SEHNR and CDR2 is FQNEAQ (reference sequence). Trimming took 5 bases from V and 7 from J, leaving 9 bases between them. The CDR3 consists of 13 residues. CDR3 protein: CASSPGGNSPLHF. For the CDR3, the DNA is TGTGCCAGCAGCCCCGGGGGCAATTCACCCCTCCACTTT.

The V and J genes are TRBV9 and TRBJ1-2; 10 bases are shared with TRBD1. The length of the CDR3 is 18 residues. The germline V gene has CDR1 SGDLS and CDR2 YYNGEE. V lost 2 bases and J lost 6; bases outside the gene matches: 16. CDR3 nucleotide sequence: TGTGCCAGCAGCGTCTCCGGGACAGGGGTCAGTCTCGGGGATGGCTACACCTTC. Residues: CASSVSGTGVSLGDGYTF.

The J gene is TRBJ1-5, the V gene TRBV12-3 or TRBV12-4, with D possibly matching TRBD1 (5 bases). Trimming left V 3 bases short and J 2 bases short, with 11 bases between. The length of the CDR3 is 15 residues. The CDR3 nucleotides read TGTGCCAGCAGTTTCAGGGTACGACGCAATCAGCCCCAGCATTTT. Translating gives CASSFRVRRNQPQHF.

The CDR3 sequence is CSARDPTIGSRLFF. CDR3 sequence (DNA): TGCAGTGCTAGAGATCCGACAATTGGGTCGCGGCTGTTTTTT. The rearrangement joins TRBV20-1 to TRBJ2-2; D unclear. Per the germline V gene, CDR1 is DFQATT and CDR2 is SNEGSKA (reference sequence). The CDR3 length is 14 residues. V was trimmed by 0 bases and J by 13 bases, leaving 18 bases between them.